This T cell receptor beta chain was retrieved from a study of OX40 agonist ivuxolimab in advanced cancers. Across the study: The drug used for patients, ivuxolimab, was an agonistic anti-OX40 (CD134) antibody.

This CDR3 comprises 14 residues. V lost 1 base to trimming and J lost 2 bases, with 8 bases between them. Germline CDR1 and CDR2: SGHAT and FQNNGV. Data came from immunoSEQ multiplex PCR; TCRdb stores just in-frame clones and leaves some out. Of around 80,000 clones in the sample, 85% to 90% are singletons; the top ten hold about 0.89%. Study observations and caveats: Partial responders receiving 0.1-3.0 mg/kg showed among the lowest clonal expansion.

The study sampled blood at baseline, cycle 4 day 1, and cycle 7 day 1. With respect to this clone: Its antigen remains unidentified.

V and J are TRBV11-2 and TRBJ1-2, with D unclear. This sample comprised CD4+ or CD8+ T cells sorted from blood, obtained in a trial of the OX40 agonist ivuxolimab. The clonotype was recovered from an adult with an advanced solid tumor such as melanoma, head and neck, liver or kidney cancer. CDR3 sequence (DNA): TGTGCCAGCAGCTTAGGGCAGCTAAACTATGGCTACACCTTC. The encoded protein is CASSLGQLNYGYTF.